This T cell receptor (beta chain) was sequenced for a study of blood T cell repertoires in COVID-19. Study details: Acute-phase and convalescent COVID-19 samples originated in the United States, Italy and Spain. T cells, B-cell-depleted T cells, or PBMCs supplied cDNA or gDNA.

Germline V gene data show CDR1 as LNHDA and CDR2 as SQIVND (reference sequence). CDR3 length: 13 residues. Trimming took 6 bases from V and 0 from J, leaving 3 bases between them. In the study's own analysis: Quantification of nucleated cells was approximated via reference gene primer amplification. Sequencing was performed with immunoSEQ multiplex PCR; in TCRdb, only in-frame clones are kept and a portion is missing. The V and J calls and clone size come from that table; D and trimming were worked out from the DNA. The table lists 85,000 to 130,000 clones, about 86% of them singletons. The rearrangement joins TRBV19 to TRBJ2-6; D uncertain. Sequencing was carried out using peripheral blood. This sequence was found in a woman of 80 years or more with active or convalescent COVID-19. Written as DNA, the CDR3 is TGTGCCAGTAGCCTCTCTGGGGCCAACGTCCTGACTTTC. Translating it yields CASSLSGANVLTF.